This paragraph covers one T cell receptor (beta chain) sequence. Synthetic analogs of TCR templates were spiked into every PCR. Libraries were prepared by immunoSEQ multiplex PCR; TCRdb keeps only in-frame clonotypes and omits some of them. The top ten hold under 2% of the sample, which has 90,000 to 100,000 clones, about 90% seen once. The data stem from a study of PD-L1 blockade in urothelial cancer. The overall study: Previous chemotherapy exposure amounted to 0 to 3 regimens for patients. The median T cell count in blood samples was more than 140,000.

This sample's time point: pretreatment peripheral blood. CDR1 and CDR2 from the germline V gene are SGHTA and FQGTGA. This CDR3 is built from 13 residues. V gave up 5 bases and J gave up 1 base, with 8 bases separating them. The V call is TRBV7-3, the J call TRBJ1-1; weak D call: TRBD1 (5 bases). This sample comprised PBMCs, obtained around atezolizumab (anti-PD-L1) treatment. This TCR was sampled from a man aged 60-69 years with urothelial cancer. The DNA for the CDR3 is TGTGCCAGCAGCGCCCAGGGGAACACTGAAGCTTTCTTT. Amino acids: CASSAQGNTEAFF.